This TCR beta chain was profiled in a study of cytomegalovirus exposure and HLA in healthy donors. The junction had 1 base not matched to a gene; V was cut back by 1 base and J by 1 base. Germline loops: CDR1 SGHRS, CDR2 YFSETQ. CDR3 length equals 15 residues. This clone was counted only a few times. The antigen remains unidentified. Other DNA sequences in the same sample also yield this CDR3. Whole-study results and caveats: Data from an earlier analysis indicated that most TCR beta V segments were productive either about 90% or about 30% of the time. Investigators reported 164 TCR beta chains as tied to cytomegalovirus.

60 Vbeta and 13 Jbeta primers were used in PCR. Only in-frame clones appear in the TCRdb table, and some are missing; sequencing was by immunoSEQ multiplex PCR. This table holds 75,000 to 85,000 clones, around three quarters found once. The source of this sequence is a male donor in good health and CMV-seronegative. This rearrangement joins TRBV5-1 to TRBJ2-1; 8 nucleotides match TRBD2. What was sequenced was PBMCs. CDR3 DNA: TGCGCCAGCAGCTTGACTAGCGGTTCCTACAATGAGCAGTTCTTC. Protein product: CASSLTSGSYNEQFF. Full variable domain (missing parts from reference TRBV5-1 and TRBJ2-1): KAGVTQTPRYLIKTRGQQVTLSCSPISGHRSVSWYQQTPGQGLQFLFEYFSETQRNKGNFPGRFSGRQFSNSRSEMNVSTLELGDSALYLCASSLTSGSYNEQFFGPGTRLTVL.